The clone carrying this T cell receptor beta chain appeared a single time. Assay used: immunoSEQ multiplex PCR; TCRdb lists only in-frame clones, some missing. The repertoire holds roughly 50,000 clones, about nine tenths seen once, with around 27% in the top ten. V was clipped by 1 base and J by 8 bases; unmatched bases: 4. Per germline, CDR1 MNHNS and CDR2 SASEGT. This CDR3 comprises 16 residues. This sample was taken from a study of blood T cell repertoires in COVID-19. Study summary: Acute and convalescent COVID-19 samples came from the United States, Italy and Spain.

The source material was peripheral blood. This receptor was obtained from a human donor in a cohort sampled during active COVID-19. The genes are TRBV6-1 and TRBJ2-4; 14 positions match TRBD2. This CDR3 reads CASSEGLAGGQDIQYF. The DNA of the CDR3 is TGTGCCAGCAGTGAAGGACTAGCGGGGGGGCAGGACATTCAGTACTTC.